A single sample is the source of the 9 T cell receptor beta chains below, sequenced in a study of blood T cell repertoires in COVID-19. Profiled with immunoSEQ multiplex PCR; TCRdb holds only in-frame clones, not every one. The table includes over 300,000 clones, around 91% detected once. The sample comprised peripheral blood. Source of these receptors: a man between 18 and 35 years old with active or convalescent COVID-19.

The J gene is TRBJ2-1, the V gene TRBV7-8; possible D gene TRBD1, 5 bases. Trimming removed 1 base at V and 6 bases at J, with 10 bases between. This CDR3 contains 14 residues. Germline V gene lookup returns CDR1 SGHVS and CDR2 FQNEAQ. CDR3 in amino acids: CASSLETVLNEQFF. The CDR3 region has the DNA TGTGCCAGCAGCTTAGAGACAGTTCTCAATGAGCAGTTCTTC.

The rearrangement joins TRBV20-1 to TRBJ1-1; 7 positions agree with TRBD1. This CDR3 comprises 13 residues. Trimming removed 4 bases from V and 0 bases from J; junction bases left unmatched: 2. CDR1 is DFQATT and CDR2 is SNEGSKA in the germline V gene (reference sequence). Written as DNA, the CDR3 is TGCAGTGCTACTGACAGGGTGAACACTGAAGCTTTCTTT. Amino acids: CSATDRVNTEAFF.

The V gene is TRBV7-2, the J gene TRBJ1-2; D ambiguous. V was trimmed by 1 base and J by 5 bases, leaving 14 bases between them. Germline V lookup: CDR1 SGHTA, CDR2 FQGNSA. The CDR3 spans 15 residues. This CDR3 reads CASSLEAGAGYGYTF. CDR3 DNA: TGTGCCAGCAGCTTAGAGGCTGGAGCTGGTTATGGCTACACCTTC.

V gene TRBV5-1 combines with J gene TRBJ2-1; possibly TRBD1 for D (6 bases). CDR1 and CDR2 from the germline V gene are SGHRS and YFSETQ. The germline V and J ends were trimmed by 0 bases and 9 bases, with 10 bases remaining between them. The CDR3 totals 13 residues. The CDR3: CASSLGGPTEQFF. CDR3 bases: TGCGCCAGCAGCTTGGGGGGGCCCACTGAGCAGTTCTTC.

This clone appeared once. The rearrangement joins TRBV6-5 to TRBJ1-1; 8 bases line up with TRBD1. This CDR3 contains 14 residues. The V gene end was trimmed by 7 bases and the J gene end by 1 base; junction bases not matched to a gene: 5. Germline V lookup: CDR1 MNHEY, CDR2 SVGAGI. CDR3 DNA sequence: TGTGCCAGCAACCGGGGACAGGAGAACACTGAAGCTTTCTTT. Translating gives CASNRGQENTEAFF.

This chain connects TRBV15 to TRBJ1-2, with TRBD1 as a possible D gene (6 bases). Trimming stripped 0 bases from V and 8 bases from J, with 16 bases between. The germline gives CDR1 LNHNV, CDR2 YYDKDF (reference sequence). The length of the CDR3 is 15 residues. The CDR3 spells CATSRDWDLGGGYTF. In DNA form, the CDR3 reads TGTGCCACCAGCAGAGATTGGGACCTAGGGGGAGGCTACACCTTC.

The chain joins TRBV19 to TRBJ2-3, with TRBD2 matching over 9 bases. The germline V gene has CDR1 LNHDA and CDR2 SQIVND (reference sequence). The junction had 8 bases not matched to a gene; V was cut back by 3 bases and J by 4 bases. This CDR3 has 16 residues. The CDR3 bases are TGTGCCAGTAGTATGCCGTTTAGCGGGAGAGCAGATACGCAGTATTTT. This sequence encodes CASSMPFSGRADTQYF. The variable domain in full, completed from reference TRBV19 and TRBJ2-3, reads DGGITQSPKYLFRKEGQNVTLSCEQNLNHDAMYWYRQDPGQGLRLIYYSQIVNDFQKGDIAEGYSVSREKKESFPLTVTSAQKNPTAFYLCASSMPFSGRADTQYFGPGTRLTVL.

V is TRBV28 and J is TRBJ2-2; 7 nucleotides match TRBD1. The J segment lost 5 bases and the V segment lost 7 bases, leaving 7 bases of the junction unmatched. Germline V gene data show CDR1 as MDHEN and CDR2 as SYDVKM. The length of the CDR3 is 14 residues. For the CDR3, the DNA is TGTGCCAGCAAATCGGGACAGAAGACCGGGGAGCTGTTTTTT. Protein sequence: CASKSGQKTGELFF.

The chain uses TRBV10-3 and TRBJ2-2; D unclear. The CDR3 has 14 amino acids. V was clipped by 2 bases and J by 4 bases, with 8 bases between them. Germline V gives CDR1 ENHRY, CDR2 SYGVKD. CDR3 bases: TGTGCCATCAGTGAGGCCACACGCACCGGGGAGCTGTTTTTT. As protein: CAISEATRTGELFF.